The clone carrying this TCR beta chain came up once. This specimen belongs to a study of cytomegalovirus exposure and HLA in healthy donors. In the study overall: The study placed around 85% of its 350 to 450 genotyped donors in the Caucasian-associated ancestry cluster.

The study ran its PCR with 60 Vbeta and 13 Jbeta primers. Assay used: immunoSEQ multiplex PCR; TCRdb lists only in-frame clones, some missing. The sample has hundreds of thousands of clones, approximately 84% seen once. The length of the CDR3 is 16 residues. The junction had 11 bases not matched to a gene; V was cut back by 4 bases and J by 7 bases. The germline gives CDR1 MNHEY, CDR2 SVGAGI. The receptor was isolated from a woman in her forties in good health and CMV-seronegative. The material sequenced was PBMCs. The chain recombines TRBV6-5 with TRBJ2-5; 11 bases agree with TRBD2. The CDR3 DNA reads as TGTGCCAGCAGTTCAGTAGCGGGGGGGCCGGTTCGGACCCAGTACTTC. Protein: CASSSVAGGPVRTQYF.